These 7 T cell receptor beta chains were sequenced from one sample in a study of identical twins. TCRdb reanalysed the 5' RACE reads using MiXCR and keeps one entry per CDR3 protein. The data contain 1.5 million or so distinct CDR3 sequences, 25% to 35% of them singletons. Sequencing used cord blood. The source is a newborn girl in good health.

The genes are TRBV2 and TRBJ1-2; D is undetermined. Between the trimmed V and J ends, which lost 7 bases and 3 bases, there was a span of 12 bases. The CDR3 is 13 amino acids. CDR1 is SNHLY, CDR2 FYNNEI, per germline. This CDR3 reads CASIGGSHYGYTF. DNA for the CDR3: TGTGCCAGCATCGGTGGGAGTCACTATGGCTACACCTTC. Full variable domain (outside the CDR3, taken from reference TRBV2 and TRBJ1-2): EPEVTQTPSHQVTQMGQEVILRCVPISNHLYFYWYRQILGQKVEFLVSFYNNEISEKSEIFDDQFSVERPDGSNFTLKIRSTKLEDSAMYFCASIGGSHYGYTFGSGTRLTVV.

The table lists this clonotype with many counts. This chain connects TRBV5-1 to TRBJ2-3, with D uncertain. V lost 4 bases and J lost 2, with 14 bases in between. The CDR3 covers 15 residues. In germline, CDR1 is SGHRS, CDR2 YFSETQ. CDR3 DNA sequence: TGCGCCAGCAGCCTTAATACAGACAACACAGATACGCAGTATTTT. Its protein product is CASSLNTDNTDTQYF.

Concerning this clonotype itself: The junction does not match germline at one end; this may be a read error. The chain combines TRBV5-1 with TRBJ1-1; 8 positions agree with TRBD1. The CDR3 sequence is 14 residues long. Germline loops: CDR1 SGHRS, CDR2 YFSETQ. This CDR3 reads CASSSGGAGTEAFF. CDR3 nucleotides: TGTGCCAGCAGCTCAGGGGGCGCGGGCACTGAAGCTTTCTTT. The full variable domain, in which reference TRBV5-1 and TRBJ1-1 provide the parts outside the CDR3, is KAGVTQTPRYLIKTRGQQVTLSCSPISGHRSVSWYQQTPGQGLQFLFEYFSETQRNKGNFPGRFSGRQFSNSRSEMNVSTLELGDSALYLCASSSGGAGTEAFFGQGTRLTVV.

The table lists this clonotype with a few counts. The CDR3 DNA reads TGCAGCGTTGACAGAACGGGCTGGGTTGAAGCTTTCTTT. Its translation: CSVDRTGWVEAFF. V and J are TRBV29-1 and TRBJ1-1; the D is unclear. CDR3 length: 13 amino acids. V was pared by 3 bases and J by 7 bases, with 15 bases between. The germline gives CDR1 SQVTM, CDR2 ANQGSEA.

This clonotype was seen a few times. This chain connects TRBV3-1 to TRBJ2-5; D possibly corresponds to TRBD2 (5 bases). The germline gives CDR1 LGHDT, CDR2 YNNKEL (reference sequence). The CDR3 consists of 14 residues. V was cut by 4 bases and J by 5 bases, with 14 bases left in between. The CDR3 protein is CASSPRLKRETQYF. In DNA form, the CDR3 reads TGTGCCAGCAGCCCCCGATTAAAGCGGGAGACCCAGTACTTC.

In regard to this clonotype: A much larger clonotype is one base distant, so this may be a read error. The genes are TRBV7-9 and TRBJ2-3; 7 bases are shared with TRBD2. The CDR3 extends over 17 amino acids. Germline V gene lookup returns CDR1 SEHNR and CDR2 FQNEAQ (reference sequence). CDR3 sequence reads: CASSSRFLAASTDTRYF. In DNA form, the CDR3 reads TGTGCCAGCAGCTCTCGGTTTCTAGCGGCTAGCACAGATACGCGGTATTTT.

The J gene is TRBJ2-7, the V gene TRBV28, with TRBD2 matching 7 bases. The CDR3 contains 17 residues. Losses at the gene ends were 8 bases for V and 7 bases for J; bases not matched to a gene: 23. CDR1 is MDHEN, CDR2 SYDVKM, per germline. Here the CDR3 reads CASGTSMQSGTYNEQYF. As DNA, the CDR3 is TGTGCCAGCGGTACTTCAATGCAGAGCGGGACGTACAATGAGCAGTACTTC.